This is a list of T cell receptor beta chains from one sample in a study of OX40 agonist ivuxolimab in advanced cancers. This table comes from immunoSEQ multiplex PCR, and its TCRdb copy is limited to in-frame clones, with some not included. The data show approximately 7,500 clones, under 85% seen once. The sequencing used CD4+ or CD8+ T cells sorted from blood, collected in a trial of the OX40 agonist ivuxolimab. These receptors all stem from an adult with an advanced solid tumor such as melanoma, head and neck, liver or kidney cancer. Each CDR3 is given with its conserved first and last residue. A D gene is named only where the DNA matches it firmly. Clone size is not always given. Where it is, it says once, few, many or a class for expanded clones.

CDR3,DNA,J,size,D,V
CASSYGTYTGELFF,TGTGCCAGCAGTTACGGGACTTACACCGGGGAGCTGTTTTTT,TRBJ2-2,.,.,TRBV6-5
CASSLLQDLVPNTEAFF,TGTGCCAGTAGTCTACTACAGGATTTGGTTCCGAACACTGAAGCTTTCTTT,TRBJ1-1,.,.,TRBV19
CARAAYSYEQYF,TGTGCCCGGGCAGCGTACTCCTACGAGCAGTACTTC,TRBJ2-7,.,.,TRBV2
CAISESTGGNTEAFF,TGTGCCATCAGTGAGTCGACAGGTGGGAACACTGAAGCTTTCTTT,TRBJ1-1,.,.,TRBV10-3
CASSIPGGPTDTQYF,TGTGCCAGTAGTATCCCAGGGGGCCCCACAGATACGCAGTATTTT,TRBJ2-3,few,TRBD1,TRBV19
CASSFWGTTGELFF,TGTGCCAGCAGCTTCTGGGGGACCACCGGGGAGCTGTTTTTT,TRBJ2-2,medium-sized,.,TRBV5-4
CASSLDSDTQYF,TGTGCCAGCAGCTTAGATTCAGATACGCAGTATTTT,TRBJ2-3,.,.,TRBV7-2
CASSSYRGRLNSPLHF,TGTGCCAGCAGTTCATACCGGGGCAGACTCAATTCACCCCTCCACTTT,TRBJ1-6,medium-sized,.,TRBV28
CASSQGLGTGANVLTF,TGTGCCAGTAGTCAGGGACTGGGTACTGGGGCCAACGTCCTGACTTTC,TRBJ2-6,medium-sized,.,TRBV19
CASSQLAGGGTQYF,TGCGCCAGCAGTCAACTAGCGGGAGGGGGTACGCAGTATTTT,TRBJ2-3,.,TRBD2,TRBV5-1
CAWAGPPFSPGETQYF,TGTGCCTGGGCGGGACCACCCTTCTCCCCCGGAGAGACCCAGTACTTC,TRBJ2-5,.,.,TRBV30
CASSGLAGGGPNQPQHF,TGCGCCAGCAGCGGACTCGCTGGGGGGGGTCCAAATCAGCCCCAGCATTTT,TRBJ1-5,.,.,TRBV4-1
CASSPGDSSYEQYF,TGTGCCAGCAGCCCCGGCGACAGCTCCTACGAGCAGTACTTC,TRBJ2-7,.,.,TRBV7-6
CASSWTNTGELFF,TGTGCCAGCAGTTGGACAAACACCGGGGAGCTGTTTTTT,TRBJ2-2,.,.,TRBV9
CATSRSPSSGDTQYF,TGTGCCACCAGCAGAAGTCCCTCGTCCGGGGATACGCAGTATTTT,TRBJ2-3,medium-sized,.,TRBV15
CASSAVQGVTLHF,TGTGCCAGCAGCGCCGTACAGGGAGTAACCCTCCACTTT,TRBJ1-6,.,.,TRBV7-2
CASSERPEWTGSTEAFF,TGTGCCAGCAGTGAGAGACCGGAATGGACAGGGTCCACTGAAGCTTTCTTT,TRBJ1-1,.,TRBD1,TRBV2
CASSLSLAGKNIQYF,TGTGCCAGCAGTTTAAGCCTAGCGGGGAAAAACATTCAGTACTTC,TRBJ2-4,once,TRBD2,TRBV27
CASSQGTGRYEQYF,TGTGCCAGCAGCCAGGGGACAGGGCGTTACGAGCAGTACTTC,TRBJ2-7,few,TRBD1,TRBV7-6
CASSLTFRLQGGEQYF,TGTGCCAGCAGCTTAACCTTTCGCCTCCAGGGCGGCGAGCAGTACTTC,TRBJ2-7,.,.,TRBV13
CASSQSSGGGETQYF,TGCGCCAGCAGCCAAAGCTCGGGGGGCGGGGAGACCCAGTACTTC,TRBJ2-5,.,.,TRBV4-3
CASSQGHRRAKNIQYF,TGCGCCAGCAGCCAAGGTCACAGGCGAGCCAAAAACATTCAGTACTTC,TRBJ2-4,.,.,TRBV4-3
CATSKKARHFSGNTIYF,TGTGCCACCAGCAAGAAGGCCAGGCACTTCTCTGGAAACACCATATATTTT,TRBJ1-3,.,.,TRBV10-3
CASSVQGVPYEQYF,TGTGCCAGCAGCGTTCAGGGGGTGCCCTACGAGCAGTACTTC,TRBJ2-7,once,TRBD1,TRBV9
CASSRGAPGGYGYTF,TGTGCCAGCAGCCGCGGGGCGCCGGGAGGCTATGGCTACACCTTC,TRBJ1-2,.,.,TRBV7-2
CASSTQGGGRYEQYF,TGTGCCAGTAGTACCCAAGGAGGGGGCCGGTACGAGCAGTACTTC,TRBJ2-7,.,.,TRBV19
CASSSGGQGLIYEQYF,TGTGCCAGCAGCTCCGGGGGACAGGGTCTAATCTACGAGCAGTACTTC,TRBJ2-7,.,TRBD1,TRBV7-1
CASSSTLMNSNQPQHF,TGTGCCAGCAGCTCGACCCTAATGAATAGCAATCAGCCCCAGCATTTT,TRBJ1-5,large,.,TRBV7-9
CATLQGPSSYEQYF,TGTGCCACTTTACAGGGACCAAGCTCCTACGAGCAGTACTTC,TRBJ2-7,.,.,TRBV6-6
CASSVGRVPNEKLFF,TGTGCCAGCAGCGTAGGGAGGGTTCCTAATGAAAAACTGTTTTTT,TRBJ1-4,.,.,TRBV9
CASSPQGAGEKLFF,TGTGCCAGTAGTCCACAGGGTGCGGGTGAAAAACTGTTTTTT,TRBJ1-4,few,.,TRBV19
CASSQDPRTGNYGYTF,TGCGCCAGCAGCCAAGATCCTCGGACGGGAAACTATGGCTACACCTTC,TRBJ1-2,.,.,TRBV4-1
CSVGINRAYEQYF,TGCAGCGTTGGAATCAACCGAGCCTACGAGCAGTACTTC,TRBJ2-7,medium-sized,.,TRBV29-1
CASSSTASGYNEQFF,TGTGCCAGCAGCTCCACCGCGTCAGGGTACAATGAGCAGTTCTTC,TRBJ2-1,.,.,TRBV27
CASSWEVGEQFF,TGTGCCAGCAGTTGGGAGGTTGGGGAGCAGTTCTTC,TRBJ2-1,.,.,TRBV28
CASSTQGNIQYF,TGTGCCAGCAGCACACAGGGGAACATTCAGTACTTC,TRBJ2-4,.,TRBD1,TRBV27
CASSILNTEAFF,TGTGCCAGCAGCATATTGAACACTGAAGCTTTCTTT,TRBJ1-1,.,.,TRBV4-2
CASSFDPTGGDYEQYF,TGTGCCAGCAGTTTCGATCCCACAGGAGGGGACTACGAGCAGTACTTC,TRBJ2-7,.,.,TRBV28
CASSLGGGRTEAFF,TGTGCCAGCAGCTTAGGTGGGGGGCGCACTGAAGCTTTCTTT,TRBJ1-1,.,.,TRBV7-6
CASGQDEVNTEAFF,TGCGCCAGCGGCCAGGACGAGGTGAACACTGAAGCTTTCTTT,TRBJ1-1,.,.,TRBV5-1
CASSFFRGEKLFF,TGTGCCAGCAGCTTTTTCAGGGGCGAAAAACTGTTTTTT,TRBJ1-4,.,.,TRBV7-2
CASSLGTGKYEQYF,TGTGCCAGCAGCTTGGGGACAGGGAAATACGAGCAGTACTTC,TRBJ2-7,.,TRBD1,TRBV7-6
CASSYTTGLEAFF,TGTGCCAGCAGCTATACGACAGGGCTTGAAGCTTTCTTT,TRBJ1-1,few,TRBD1,TRBV5-6